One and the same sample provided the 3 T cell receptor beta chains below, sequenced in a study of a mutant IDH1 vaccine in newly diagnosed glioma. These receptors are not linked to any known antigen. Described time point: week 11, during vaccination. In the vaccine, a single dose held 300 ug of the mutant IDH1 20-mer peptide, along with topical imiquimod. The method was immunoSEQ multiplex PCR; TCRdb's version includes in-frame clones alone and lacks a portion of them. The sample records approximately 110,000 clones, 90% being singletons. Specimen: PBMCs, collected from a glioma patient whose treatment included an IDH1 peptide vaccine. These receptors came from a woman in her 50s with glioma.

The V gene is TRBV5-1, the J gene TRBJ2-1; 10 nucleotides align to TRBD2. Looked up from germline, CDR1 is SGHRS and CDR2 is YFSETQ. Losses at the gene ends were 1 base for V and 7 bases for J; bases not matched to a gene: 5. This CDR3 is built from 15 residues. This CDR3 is CASSLTSGISNEQFF. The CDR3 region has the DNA TGCGCCAGCAGCTTGACTAGCGGGATATCGAATGAGCAGTTCTTC.

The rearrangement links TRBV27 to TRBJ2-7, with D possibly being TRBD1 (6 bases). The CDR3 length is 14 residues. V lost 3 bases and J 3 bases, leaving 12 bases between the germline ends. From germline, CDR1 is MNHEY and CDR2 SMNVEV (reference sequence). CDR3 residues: CASSFLGANYEQYF. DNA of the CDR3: TGTGCCAGCAGTTTCTTGGGGGCCAACTACGAGCAGTACTTC.

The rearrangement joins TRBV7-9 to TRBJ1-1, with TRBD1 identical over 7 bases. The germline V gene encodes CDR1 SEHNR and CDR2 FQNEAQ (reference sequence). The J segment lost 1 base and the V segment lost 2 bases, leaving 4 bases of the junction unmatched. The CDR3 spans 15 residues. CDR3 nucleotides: TGTGCCAGCAGCTTATGGGAGGGGGCGAACACTGAAGCTTTCTTT. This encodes CASSLWEGANTEAFF.